This T cell receptor beta chain emerged from a study of regulatory T cells in long-lasting Graves disease. Trimming left V 2 bases short and J 6 bases short, with 11 bases between. CDR1 is LGHNA, CDR2 YNFKEQ, per germline. The CDR3 sequence is 15 residues long. Time point meaning: newly diagnosed GD, antithyroid drugs for less than 3 months. RNA extracted from PBMCs served as the sequencing template. This clonotype has more than one count but fewer than ten. Researchers made TCR beta libraries by using iRepertoire HTBI primers and running Arm-PCR on CDR3 regions. From the multiplex PCR reads, TCRdb called clonotypes with MiXCR, one entry per CDR3 protein. The sample includes roughly 530,000 distinct CDR3 sequences, more than 15% of them seen just once. These same data were also listed under a study on T cells in Graves' hyperthyroidism and ophthalmopathy. That paper notes: The HTBI primer set served for first-round RT-PCR of the TCR CDR3.

This clonotype was sampled from a woman aged 40-60 years with Graves disease. The V and J genes are TRBV4-2 and TRBJ1-6, with D possibly being TRBD1 (5 bases). This sample comprised peripheral blood mononuclear cells (PBMCs), obtained at new diagnosis, from a patient treated with antithyroid drugs. CDR3 region: CASSQTFGGNSPLHF. In nucleotides, the CDR3 is TGTGCCAGCAGCCAAACCTTCGGGGGTAATTCACCCCTCCACTTT.